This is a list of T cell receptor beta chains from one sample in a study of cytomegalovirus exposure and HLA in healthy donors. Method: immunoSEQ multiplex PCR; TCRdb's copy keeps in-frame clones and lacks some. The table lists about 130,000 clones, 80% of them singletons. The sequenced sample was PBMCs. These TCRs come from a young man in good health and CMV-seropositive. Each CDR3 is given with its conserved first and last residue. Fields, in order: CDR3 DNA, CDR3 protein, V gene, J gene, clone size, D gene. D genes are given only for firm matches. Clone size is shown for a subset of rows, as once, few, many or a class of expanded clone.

TGTGCCAGCAGCTCCGGGACACTGAACACTGAAGCTTTCTTT	CASSSGTLNTEAFF	TRBV13	TRBJ1-1	.	.
TGTGCCAGCAGCTTAGTCCGGGGAGCCTCACAAGAGACCCAGTACTTC	CASSLVRGASQETQYF	TRBV7-9	TRBJ2-5	.	.
TGTGCCAGCAACAGGGAGGGAGGGGTGGTCACTGAAGCTTTCTTT	CASNREGGVVTEAFF	TRBV6-4	TRBJ1-1	.	.
TGTGCCAGCTCGAATAGGAGGGGAGGTCAGCCCCAGCATTTT	CASSNRRGGQPQHF	TRBV11-2	TRBJ1-5	.	.
TGTGCCAGTAGTCACAACAGGGAAGCTAACTATGGCTACACCTTC	CASSHNREANYGYTF	TRBV19	TRBJ1-2	.	.
TGTGCCAGCAGTGAAGCGCTTCTGGGGGCGGGCAATGAGCAGTTCTTC	CASSEALLGAGNEQFF	TRBV6-1	TRBJ2-1	.	.
TGCGCCAGCAGATTCACCCGGGACAGAGACACTGAAGCTTTCTTT	CASRFTRDRDTEAFF	TRBV10-1	TRBJ1-1	once	TRBD1
TGTGCCAGTAGTATTTCGGCGGAGAGCTCCTACGAGCAGTACTTC	CASSISAESSYEQYF	TRBV19	TRBJ2-7	.	.
TGTGCCAGCAGCGTAGGAGACTATAATTCACCCCTCCACTTT	CASSVGDYNSPLHF	TRBV9	TRBJ1-6	.	.
TGTGCCAGCAGAAACCGTGGGCTAGCGGGGGGGGGCCTCACAGATACGCAGTATTTT	CASRNRGLAGGGLTDTQYF	TRBV7-8	TRBJ2-3	.	TRBD2